These T cell receptor beta chains were read from a single sample in a study of OX40 agonist ivuxolimab in advanced cancers. Only in-frame clones appear in the TCRdb table, and some are missing; sequencing was by immunoSEQ multiplex PCR. The sample includes over 60,000 clones, approximately 88% of them seen just once. The source was CD4+ or CD8+ T cells sorted from blood, collected in a trial of the OX40 agonist ivuxolimab. Every receptor here comes from an adult with an advanced solid tumor such as melanoma, head and neck, liver or kidney cancer. Each CDR3 is given with its conserved first and last residue. A D gene is named only where the DNA matches it firmly. Size is stated for part of the rows, as once, few or many counts, or as a class when the clone is expanded.

abundance | j_gene | d_gene | v_gene | CDR3nt | CDR3aa
NA | TRBJ1-3 | TRBD1 | TRBV19 | TGTGCCAGTGTGCCAGGGGGTTCTGGAAACACCATATATTTT | CASVPGGSGNTIYF
NA | TRBJ2-1 | NA | TRBV10-3 | TGTGCCATCAGTGATAGGGGACTTCGGAATGAGCAGTTCTTC | CAISDRGLRNEQFF
once | TRBJ2-1 | NA | TRBV19 | TGTGCCAGTAGTATAGCGTACAATGAGCAGTTCTTC | CASSIAYNEQFF
NA | TRBJ2-1 | TRBD2 | TRBV5-1 | TGCGCCAGCAGCTTGGCAGGCGGGAGCGTAAATGAGCAGTTCTTC | CASSLAGGSVNEQFF
NA | TRBJ2-1 | TRBD2 | TRBV18 | TGTGCCAGCTCACCCACCACTAGCGATGAGCAGTTCTTC | CASSPTTSDEQFF
NA | TRBJ2-2 | NA | TRBV7-9 | TGTGCCAGCAGCTTAGTGTCTTACACCGGGGAGCTGTTTTTT | CASSLVSYTGELFF
NA | TRBJ1-1 | TRBD1 | TRBV19 | TGTGCCAGTAGTATAGGAAAGGCAGGGGGCCTTTATACTGAAGCTTTCTTT | CASSIGKAGGLYTEAFF
NA | TRBJ1-5 | NA | TRBV19 | TGTGCCAGTAGTCCGAGTGCCAGCAATCAGCCCCAGCATTTT | CASSPSASNQPQHF
NA | TRBJ2-7 | TRBD2 | TRBV27 | TGTGCCAGCAGTTCCCCCCCGCCGGGTCTAGCGGGTGGAACCTACGAGCAGTACTTC | CASSSPPPGLAGGTYEQYF
NA | TRBJ2-1 | NA | TRBV30 | TGTGCCTGGAGTGGGGACTTCAACAATGAGCAGTTCTTC | CAWSGDFNNEQFF
NA | TRBJ1-6 | NA | TRBV28 | TGTGCCAGCAGTTTGACGGGGAGGCACTTCTCCTATAATTCACCCCTCCACTTT | CASSLTGRHFSYNSPLHF
NA | TRBJ1-2 | TRBD1 | TRBV19 | TGTGCCGCACATGACAGGGGAAGGTATGGCTACACCTTC | CAAHDRGRYGYTF
NA | TRBJ1-6 | TRBD1 | TRBV28 | TGTGCCAGCAGTGTAACCGGGACAGGTTATGCCCCGAATTCACCCCTCCACTTT | CASSVTGTGYAPNSPLHF
NA | TRBJ2-4 | NA | TRBV5-4 | TGTGCCAGCAGCCACGGACAGTTCTCCTTAGCCAAAAACATTCAGTACTTC | CASSHGQFSLAKNIQYF
NA | TRBJ2-7 | NA | TRBV27 | TGTGCCAGCAGTGGCCCCTACCCATCATACGAGCAGTACTTC | CASSGPYPSYEQYF